These 20 T cell receptor beta chains were all obtained from the same sample, sequenced in a study of PD-1 blockade in mismatch repair-deficient tumors. Libraries were prepared by immunoSEQ multiplex PCR; TCRdb keeps only in-frame clonotypes and omits some of them. The table includes 80,000 to 100,000 clones, about 84% detected once. The specimen was peripheral blood, collected 12 weeks after starting pembrolizumab. The receptors originated from an adult with mismatch repair-deficient cancer.

The rearrangement uses TRBV30 and TRBJ2-4; 9 bases agree with TRBD2. V trimming: 7 bases; J trimming: 6 bases; junction bases outside the gene matches: 10. CDR3 length equals 14 residues. Germline lookup yields CDR1 GTSNPN and CDR2 SVGIG (reference sequence). DNA of the CDR3: TGTGCCTTCTTCCCGGGACTAGCCCCAAACATTCAGTACTTC. As protein: CAFFPGLAPNIQYF. The full variable domain, in which reference TRBV30 and TRBJ2-4 provide the parts outside the CDR3, is SQTIHQWPATLVQPVGSPLSLECTVEGTSNPNLYWYRQAAGRGLQLLFYSVGIGQISSEVPQNLSASRPQDRQFILSSKKLLLSDSGFYLCAFFPGLAPNIQYFGAGTRLSVL.

Only one count was recorded for this clone. This rearrangement joins TRBV25-1 to TRBJ2-3; TRBD2 aligns across 13 bases. This CDR3 is built from 16 residues. V was clipped by 5 bases and J by 5 bases; unmatched bases: 7. CDR1 MGHDK and CDR2 SYGVNS come from the germline V gene. This CDR3 is CASSSKRLAGGDTQYF. CDR3 DNA sequence: TGTGCCAGCAGTTCAAAGCGACTAGCGGGGGGAGATACGCAGTATTTT.

The V gene is TRBV7-3, the J gene TRBJ2-5; D possibly uses TRBD1 or TRBD2 (5 bases each). CDR3 size: 13 residues. With 4 bases removed from V and 3 bases from J, the gap between germline ends came to 9 bases. Germline V gene lookup returns CDR1 SGHTA and CDR2 FQGTGA. The CDR3 loop is CASSSGPKETQYF. DNA for the CDR3: TGTGCCAGCAGCTCGGGGCCGAAAGAGACCCAGTACTTC.

The chain couples TRBV12-5 to TRBJ2-7, with a weak D call TRBD1 (6 bases). V was trimmed by 4 bases and J by 2 bases, leaving 15 bases between them. There are 15 residues in the CDR3. Per germline, CDR1 LGHNT and CDR2 FRNRAP. CDR3 DNA sequence: TGTGCTAGTGGTTCTGAGAGGACAGCAACCTACGAGCAGTACTTC. Its protein product is CASGSERTATYEQYF. Looking up the rest from reference TRBV12-5 and TRBJ2-7 gives the full variable domain: DARVTQTPRHKVTEMGQEVTMRCQPILGHNTVFWYRQTMMQGLELLAYFRNRAPLDDSGMPKDRFSAEMPDATLATLKIQPSEPRDSAVYFCASGSERTATYEQYFGPGTRLTVT.

The rearrangement uses TRBV7-9 and TRBJ2-1, with D possibly being TRBD1 (6 bases). Germline loops: CDR1 SEHNR, CDR2 FQNEAQ (reference sequence). The CDR3 is made up of 15 amino acids. V was clipped by 3 bases and J by 0 bases, with 9 bases between them. CDR3 amino acids: CASSFLGGSYNEQFF. The CDR3 coding sequence is TGTGCCAGCAGCTTTTTAGGGGGCTCCTACAATGAGCAGTTCTTC. Looking up the rest from reference TRBV7-9 and TRBJ2-1 gives the full variable domain: DTGVSQNPRHKITKRGQNVTFRCDPISEHNRLYWYRQTLGQGPEFLTYFQNEAQLEKSRLLSDRFSAERPKGSFSTLEIQRTEQGDSAMYLCASSFLGGSYNEQFFGPGTRLTVL.

This sequence joins TRBV7-2 and TRBJ2-2; 9 bases align to TRBD2. The CDR3 length is 16 residues. V lost 6 bases, J lost 3 bases, and 8 bases stayed unmatched. Germline V gene sequence: CDR1 SGHTA, CDR2 FQGNSA. The CDR3 reads CASSIQAGGYTGELFF. The CDR3 DNA sequence: TGTGCCAGCAGTATACAAGCGGGAGGTTACACCGGGGAGCTGTTTTTT. The complete variable domain, with remaining parts taken from reference TRBV7-2 and TRBJ2-2, reads GAGVSQSPSNKVTEKGKDVELRCDPISGHTALYWYRQSLGQGLEFLIYFQGNSAPDKSGLPSDRFSAERTGGSVSTLTIQRTQQEDSAVYLCASSIQAGGYTGELFFGEGSRLTVL.

CDR3 DNA: TGCGCCAGCAGCCTTCGGACAGGGGGTAATGAAAAACTGTTTTTT. It codes for CASSLRTGGNEKLFF. The chain has TRBV4-1 and TRBJ1-4, with 10 bases aligning to TRBD1. V lost 4 bases and J lost 4; bases outside the gene matches: 3. The CDR3 extends over 15 amino acids. In germline, CDR1 is MGHRA, CDR2 YSYEKL.

The V and J genes are TRBV7-8 and TRBJ2-2; 7 bases align to TRBD1. V shed 5 bases, J shed 1 base, and the junction held 7 bases outside the gene matches. CDR3 length: 16 amino acids. Germline CDR1 and CDR2: SGHVS and FQNEAQ. CDR3 region: CASSRDWTGNTGELFF. In DNA, the CDR3 is TGTGCCAGCAGCCGAGATTGGACAGGGAACACCGGGGAGCTGTTTTTT. The variable domain in full, with the rest retrieved from reference TRBV7-8 and TRBJ2-2, is GAGVSQSPRYKVAKRGQDVALRCDPISGHVSLFWYQQALGQGPEFLTYFQNEAQLDKSGLPSDRFFAERPEGSVSTLKIQRTQQEDSAVYLCASSRDWTGNTGELFFGEGSRLTVL.

The chain combines TRBV11-1 with TRBJ2-2; TRBD1 agrees at 9 bases. The ends lost 5 bases at V and 2 bases at J; junction bases unmatched: 9. The CDR3 sequence is 17 residues long. Germline V gives CDR1 SGHAT, CDR2 FQDESV (reference sequence). The CDR3 DNA is TGTGCCAGCAGCCCTCGGACAGGGGCCAGAAACACCGGGGAGCTGTTTTTT. Amino acid sequence: CASSPRTGARNTGELFF. The full variable domain, with the rest looked up from reference TRBV11-1 and TRBJ2-2, is EAEVAQSPRYKITEKSQAVAFWCDPISGHATLYWYRQILGQGPELLVQFQDESVVDDSQLPKDRFSAERLKGVDSTLKIQPAELGDSAMYLCASSPRTGARNTGELFFGEGSRLTVL.

The chain's CDR3 is CASSELGGDNTEAFF. The CDR3 nucleotides are TGTGCCAGCAGTGAACTAGGGGGGGACAACACTGAAGCTTTCTTT. V usage is TRBV2 and J usage is TRBJ1-1; tentative D call: TRBD1 (6 bases). This CDR3 comprises 15 residues. Trimming pared 2 bases from V and 2 bases from J, leaving 12 bases between. CDR1 is SNHLY, CDR2 FYNNEI, per germline.

This clone was detected only once. The CDR3 region has the DNA TGTGCCAGCAGTCGGACGGGACAGGGTGTTGGCACGCAGTATTTT. It codes for CASSRTGQGVGTQYF. The rearrangement joins TRBV27 to TRBJ2-3, with 9 bases that match TRBD1. This CDR3 is built from 15 residues. The V and J ends lost 5 bases and 9 bases, in that order; junction bases with no gene match: 12. Germline lookup yields CDR1 MNHEY and CDR2 SMNVEV (reference sequence).

This rearrangement joins TRBV5-4 to TRBJ2-5; maybe TRBD1 (5 bases). Trimming removed 4 bases from V and 4 bases from J, with 23 bases in between. CDR3 size: 17 residues. In germline, CDR1 is SGHNT, CDR2 YYREEE (reference sequence). The CDR3 nucleotides read TGTGCCAGCAGCCTGGGTCGCGACAGTAGGCGTCCAGAGACCCAGTACTTC. Translating gives CASSLGRDSRRPETQYF.

The chain recombines TRBV5-1 with TRBJ2-7, with D perhaps TRBD2 (6 bases). Germline CDR1 is SGHRS and CDR2 is YFSETQ. Trimming removed 4 bases from V and 2 bases from J, with 13 bases in between. This CDR3 is 14 amino acids long. DNA of the CDR3: TGCGCCAGCAGCACGGGCCTAGCGCCCTACGAGCAGTACTTC. Protein product: CASSTGLAPYEQYF. Based on the CDR3 plus reference TRBV5-1 and TRBJ2-7, the full variable domain is KAGVTQTPRYLIKTRGQQVTLSCSPISGHRSVSWYQQTPGQGLQFLFEYFSETQRNKGNFPGRFSGRQFSNSRSEMNVSTLELGDSALYLCASSTGLAPYEQYFGPGTRLTVT.

The rearrangement uses TRBV7-2 and TRBJ1-5; TRBD1 aligns across 9 bases. Germline V gene lookup returns CDR1 SGHTA and CDR2 FQGNSA. V lost 4 bases, J lost 3 bases, and 7 bases stayed unmatched. The CDR3 runs to 16 residues. The CDR3: CASSSPHRGLNQPQHF. In DNA form, the CDR3 reads TGTGCCAGCAGCTCGCCTCACAGGGGGCTCAATCAGCCCCAGCATTTT. The full variable domain, in which reference TRBV7-2 and TRBJ1-5 provide the parts outside the CDR3, is GAGVSQSPSNKVTEKGKDVELRCDPISGHTALYWYRQSLGQGLEFLIYFQGNSAPDKSGLPSDRFSAERTGGSVSTLTIQRTQQEDSAVYLCASSSPHRGLNQPQHFGDGTRLSIL.

On this clone: An end of the junction differs from the germline gene, which may be a read error. The rearrangement links TRBV10-2 to TRBJ2-2; D is unclear. Germline V gene lookup returns CDR1 WSHSY and CDR2 SAAADI. The CDR3 spans 11 residues. This CDR3 reads CASSDSRSPQF. CDR3 bases: TGCGCCAGCAGTGATTCACGTTCTCCTCAATTT.

The chain is built from TRBV2 and TRBJ2-1; TRBD1 is a possible D gene (6 bases). This CDR3 region has 13 residues. Trimming shortened V by 7 bases and J by 4 bases, and 11 bases separated the two germline ends. Per germline, CDR1 SNHLY and CDR2 FYNNEI. This CDR3 reads CASTGQSYNEQFF. As DNA, the CDR3 is TGTGCCAGCACCGGACAGTCGTACAATGAGCAGTTCTTC. The full variable domain, rest sourced from reference TRBV2 and TRBJ2-1, is EPEVTQTPSHQVTQMGQEVILRCVPISNHLYFYWYRQILGQKVEFLVSFYNNEISEKSEIFDDQFSVERPDGSNFTLKIRSTKLEDSAMYFCASTGQSYNEQFFGPGTRLTVL.

V and J are TRBV13 and TRBJ2-1, with 11 bases that match TRBD2. V was pared by 2 bases and J by 7 bases, with 4 bases of the junction left unmatched. In germline, CDR1 is PRHDT, CDR2 FYEKMQ (reference sequence). The CDR3 consists of 15 residues. The DNA for the CDR3 is TGTGCCAGCAGCTTACTAACTAGCGGGAGTAATGAGCAGTTCTTC. Translated, it gives CASSLLTSGSNEQFF.

CDR3 protein: CASTDRASGRSREQYF. CDR3 coding DNA: TGTGCCAGCACCGACCGAGCCAGCGGGAGGTCCCGCGAGCAGTACTTC. V and J are TRBV2 and TRBJ2-7; 9 nucleotides line up with TRBD2. After removal of 7 bases from V and 6 bases from J, the junction contained 16 bases not matched to a gene. The CDR3 is 16 amino acids. Germline V gene data show CDR1 as SNHLY and CDR2 as FYNNEI.

This clone occurred a few times. The chain is built from TRBV19 and TRBJ1-1; 8 nucleotides match TRBD1. Germline V gene sequence: CDR1 LNHDA, CDR2 SQIVND (reference sequence). This CDR3 spans 14 amino acids. The trim removed 11 bases at V and 7 bases at J, leaving 15 bases unmatched. The CDR3 region has the DNA TGTGCCGCGAGTAATCAGGGGGCGCGTCATGAAGCTTTCTTT. Its translation: CAASNQGARHEAFF.

The chain has TRBV18 and TRBJ1-3; D gene uncertain. The germline CDR1 and CDR2 sequences are KGHSH and LQKENI. The CDR3 length is 16 residues. V was pared by 0 bases and J by 2 bases, with 11 bases between. In nucleotides, the CDR3 is TGTGCCAGCTCACCACCGTTCCAGGTCGCTGGAAACACCATATATTTT. This encodes CASSPPFQVAGNTIYF.